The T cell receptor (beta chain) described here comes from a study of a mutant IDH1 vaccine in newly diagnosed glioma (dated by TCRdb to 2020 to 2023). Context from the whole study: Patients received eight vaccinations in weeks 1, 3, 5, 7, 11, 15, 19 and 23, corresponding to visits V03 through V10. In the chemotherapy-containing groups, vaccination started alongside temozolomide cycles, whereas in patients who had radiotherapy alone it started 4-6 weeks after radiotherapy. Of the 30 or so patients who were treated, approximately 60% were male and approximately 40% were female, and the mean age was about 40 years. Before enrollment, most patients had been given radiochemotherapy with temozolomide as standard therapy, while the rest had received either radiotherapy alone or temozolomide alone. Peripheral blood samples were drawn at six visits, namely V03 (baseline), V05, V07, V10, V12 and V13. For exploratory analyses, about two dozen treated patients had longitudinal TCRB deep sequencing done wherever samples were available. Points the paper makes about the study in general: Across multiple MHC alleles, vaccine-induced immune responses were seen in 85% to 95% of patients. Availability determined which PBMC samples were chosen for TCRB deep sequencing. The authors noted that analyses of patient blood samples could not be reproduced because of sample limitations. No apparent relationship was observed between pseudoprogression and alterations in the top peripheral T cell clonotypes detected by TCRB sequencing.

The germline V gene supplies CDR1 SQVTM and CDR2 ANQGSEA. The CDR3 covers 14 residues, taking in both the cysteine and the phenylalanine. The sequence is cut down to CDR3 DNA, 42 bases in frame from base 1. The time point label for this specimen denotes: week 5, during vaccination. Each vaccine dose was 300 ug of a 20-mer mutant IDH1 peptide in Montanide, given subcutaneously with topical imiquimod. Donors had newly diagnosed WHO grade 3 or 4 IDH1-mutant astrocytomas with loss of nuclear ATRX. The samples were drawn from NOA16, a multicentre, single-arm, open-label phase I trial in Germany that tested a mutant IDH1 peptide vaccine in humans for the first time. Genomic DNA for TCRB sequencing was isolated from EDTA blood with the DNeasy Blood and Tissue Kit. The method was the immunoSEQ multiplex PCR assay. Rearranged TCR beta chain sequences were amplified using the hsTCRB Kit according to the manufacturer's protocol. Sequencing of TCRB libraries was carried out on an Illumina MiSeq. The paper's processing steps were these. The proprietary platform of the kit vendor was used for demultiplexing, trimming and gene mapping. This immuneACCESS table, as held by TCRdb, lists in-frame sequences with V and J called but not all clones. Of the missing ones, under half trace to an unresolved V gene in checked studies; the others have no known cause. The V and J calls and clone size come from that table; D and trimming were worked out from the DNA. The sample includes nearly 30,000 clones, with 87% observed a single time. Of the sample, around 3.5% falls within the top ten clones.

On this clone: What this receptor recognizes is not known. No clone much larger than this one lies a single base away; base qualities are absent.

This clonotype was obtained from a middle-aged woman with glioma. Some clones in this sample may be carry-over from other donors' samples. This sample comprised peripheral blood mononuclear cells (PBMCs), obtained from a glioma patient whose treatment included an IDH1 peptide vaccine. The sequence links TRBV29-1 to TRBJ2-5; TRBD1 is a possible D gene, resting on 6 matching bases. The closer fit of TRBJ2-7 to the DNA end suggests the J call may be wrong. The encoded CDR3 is CSVALQGSSYEQYF. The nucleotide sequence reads TGCAGCGTGGCGCTACAGGGAAGCTCCTACGAGCAGTACTTC.